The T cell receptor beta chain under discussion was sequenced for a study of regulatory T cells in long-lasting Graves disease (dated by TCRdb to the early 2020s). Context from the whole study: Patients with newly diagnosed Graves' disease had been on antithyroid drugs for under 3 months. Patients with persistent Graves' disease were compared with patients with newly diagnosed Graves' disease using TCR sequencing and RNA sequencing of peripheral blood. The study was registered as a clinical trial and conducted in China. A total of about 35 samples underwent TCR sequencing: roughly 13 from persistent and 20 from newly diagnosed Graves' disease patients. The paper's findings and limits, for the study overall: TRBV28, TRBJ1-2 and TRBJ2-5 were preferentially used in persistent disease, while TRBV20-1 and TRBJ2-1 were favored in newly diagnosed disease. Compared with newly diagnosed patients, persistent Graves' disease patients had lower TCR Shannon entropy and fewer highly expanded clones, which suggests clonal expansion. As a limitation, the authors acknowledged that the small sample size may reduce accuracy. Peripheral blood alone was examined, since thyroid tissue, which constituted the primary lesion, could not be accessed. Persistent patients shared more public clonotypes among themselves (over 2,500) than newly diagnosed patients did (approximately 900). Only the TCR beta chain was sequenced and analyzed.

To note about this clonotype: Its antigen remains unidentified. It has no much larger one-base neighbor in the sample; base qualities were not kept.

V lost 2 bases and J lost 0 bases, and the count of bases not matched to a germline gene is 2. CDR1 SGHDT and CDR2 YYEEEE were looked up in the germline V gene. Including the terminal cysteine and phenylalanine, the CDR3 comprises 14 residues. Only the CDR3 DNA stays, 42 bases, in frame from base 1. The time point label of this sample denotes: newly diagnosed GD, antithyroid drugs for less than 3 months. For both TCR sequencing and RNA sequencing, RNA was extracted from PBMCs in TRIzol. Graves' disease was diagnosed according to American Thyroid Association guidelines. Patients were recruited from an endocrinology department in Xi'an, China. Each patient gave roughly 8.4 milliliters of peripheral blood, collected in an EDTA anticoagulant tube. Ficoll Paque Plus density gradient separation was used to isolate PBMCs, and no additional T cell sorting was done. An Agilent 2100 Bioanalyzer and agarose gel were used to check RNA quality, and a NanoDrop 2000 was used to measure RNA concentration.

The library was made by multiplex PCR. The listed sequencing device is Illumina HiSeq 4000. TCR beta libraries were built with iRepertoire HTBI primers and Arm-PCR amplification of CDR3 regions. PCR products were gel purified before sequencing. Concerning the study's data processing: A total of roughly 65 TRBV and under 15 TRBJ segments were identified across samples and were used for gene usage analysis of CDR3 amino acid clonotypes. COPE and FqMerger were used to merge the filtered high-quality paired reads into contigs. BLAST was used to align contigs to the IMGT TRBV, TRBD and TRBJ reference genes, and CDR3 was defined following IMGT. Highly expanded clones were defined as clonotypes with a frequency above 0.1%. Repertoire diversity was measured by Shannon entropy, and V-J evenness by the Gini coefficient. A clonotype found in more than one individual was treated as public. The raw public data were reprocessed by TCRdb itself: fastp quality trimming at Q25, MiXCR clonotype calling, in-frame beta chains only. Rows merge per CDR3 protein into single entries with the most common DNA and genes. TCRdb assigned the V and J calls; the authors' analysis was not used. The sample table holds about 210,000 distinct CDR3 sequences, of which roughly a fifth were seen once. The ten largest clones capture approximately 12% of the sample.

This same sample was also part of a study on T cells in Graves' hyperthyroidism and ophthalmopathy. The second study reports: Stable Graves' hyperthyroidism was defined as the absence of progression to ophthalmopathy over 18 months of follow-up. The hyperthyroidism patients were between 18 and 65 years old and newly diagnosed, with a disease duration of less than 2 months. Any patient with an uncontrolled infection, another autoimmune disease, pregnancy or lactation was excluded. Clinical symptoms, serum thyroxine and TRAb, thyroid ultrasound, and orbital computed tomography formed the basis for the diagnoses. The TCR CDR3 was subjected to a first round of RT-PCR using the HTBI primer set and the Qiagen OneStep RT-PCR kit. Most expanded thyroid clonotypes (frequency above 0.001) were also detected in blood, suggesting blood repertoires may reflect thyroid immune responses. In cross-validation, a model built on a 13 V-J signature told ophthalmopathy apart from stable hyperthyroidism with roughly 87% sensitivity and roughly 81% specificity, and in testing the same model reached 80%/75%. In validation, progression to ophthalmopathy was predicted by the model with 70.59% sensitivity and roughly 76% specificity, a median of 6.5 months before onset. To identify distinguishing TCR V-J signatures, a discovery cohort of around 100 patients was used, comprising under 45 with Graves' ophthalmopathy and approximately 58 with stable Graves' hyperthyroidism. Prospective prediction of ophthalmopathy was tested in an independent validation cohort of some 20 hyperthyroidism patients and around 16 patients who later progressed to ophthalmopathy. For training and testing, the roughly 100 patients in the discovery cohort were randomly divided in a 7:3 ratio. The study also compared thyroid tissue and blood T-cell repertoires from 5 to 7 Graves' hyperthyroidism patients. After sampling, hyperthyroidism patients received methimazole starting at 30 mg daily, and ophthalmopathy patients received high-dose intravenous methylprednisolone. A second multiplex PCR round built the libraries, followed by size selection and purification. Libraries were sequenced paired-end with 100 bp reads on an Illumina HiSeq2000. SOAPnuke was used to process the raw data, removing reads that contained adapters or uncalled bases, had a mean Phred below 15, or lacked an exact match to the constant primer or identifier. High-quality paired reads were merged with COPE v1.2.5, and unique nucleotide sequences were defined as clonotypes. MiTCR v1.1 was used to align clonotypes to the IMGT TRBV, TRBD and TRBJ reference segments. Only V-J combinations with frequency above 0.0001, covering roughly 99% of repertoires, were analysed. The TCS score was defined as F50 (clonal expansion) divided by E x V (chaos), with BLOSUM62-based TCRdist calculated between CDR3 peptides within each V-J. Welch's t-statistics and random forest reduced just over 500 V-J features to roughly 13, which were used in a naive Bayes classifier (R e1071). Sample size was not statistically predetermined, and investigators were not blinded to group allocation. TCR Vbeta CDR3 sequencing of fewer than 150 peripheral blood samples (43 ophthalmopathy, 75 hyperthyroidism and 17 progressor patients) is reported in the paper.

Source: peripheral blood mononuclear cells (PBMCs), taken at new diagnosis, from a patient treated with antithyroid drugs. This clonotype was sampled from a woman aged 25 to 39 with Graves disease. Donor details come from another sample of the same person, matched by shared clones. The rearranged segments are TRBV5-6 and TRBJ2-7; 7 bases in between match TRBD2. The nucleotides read TGTGCCAGCAGCTTTAGCGGGTTCTCCTACGAGCAGTACTTC. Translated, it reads CASSFSGFSYEQYF.